This entry concerns a single TCR beta chain. The data derive from a study of neoadjuvant anti-PD-1 for oral cavity cancer. Measured with immunoSEQ multiplex PCR; TCRdb has only the in-frame clones, and not every one. This repertoire shows 11,000 to 15,000 clones, 60% to 80% found once; its top ten account for about 2.3%. V lost 3 bases, J lost 5 bases, and 9 bases lay in between. The germline CDR1 and CDR2 sequences are LGHNT and FRNRAP. CDR3 length: 13 amino acids. The time point: after neoadjuvant nivolumab, at surgical resection. The V and J genes are TRBV12-5 and TRBJ2-3, with D unresolved. This specimen was PBMCs, taken after nivolumab (anti-PD-1) treatment. This TCR came from a person between 40 and 80 years old with oral cavity squamous cell carcinoma. The CDR3 sequence is CASGLGLGDTQYF. In DNA, the CDR3 is TGTGCTAGTGGTTTAGGTTTGGGAGATACGCAGTATTTT.